The T cell receptor beta chain described here comes from a study of human T cells and chemical hapten exposure. The study's findings and limits: Following DPC sensitization, TCRs present above 1 in 1000 frequency showed no change.

What the library attached to individual cDNA molecules were unique molecular identifiers. How the authors handled the data: A per-sample median of around 100,000 TCRs was observed, with a range of about 23,224 to 750,000. TCRdb called the 5' RACE reads again in MiXCR, with one record for every CDR3 protein. These V and J calls rely on TCRdb rather than the paper's analysis. The sample includes 110,000 or so distinct CDR3 sequences, around a fifth seen only once; the top ten take approximately 2.6%. Someone pulled total RNA out of unfractionated whole blood. In germline, CDR1 is SGHRS, CDR2 YFSETQ. The CDR3 sequence is 15 residues long. With 3 bases clipped from V and 4 bases from J, the junction kept 7 bases outside the gene matches. Turning to this clonotype: Its antigen is not known.

The clonotype was recovered from a human donor in good health. V is TRBV5-1 and J is TRBJ2-3; 8 bases map to TRBD1. The CDR3 sequence: CASSSDRGLPDTQYF. The CDR3 DNA follows: TGCGCCAGCAGCTCCGACAGGGGCCTCCCAGATACGCAGTATTTT.